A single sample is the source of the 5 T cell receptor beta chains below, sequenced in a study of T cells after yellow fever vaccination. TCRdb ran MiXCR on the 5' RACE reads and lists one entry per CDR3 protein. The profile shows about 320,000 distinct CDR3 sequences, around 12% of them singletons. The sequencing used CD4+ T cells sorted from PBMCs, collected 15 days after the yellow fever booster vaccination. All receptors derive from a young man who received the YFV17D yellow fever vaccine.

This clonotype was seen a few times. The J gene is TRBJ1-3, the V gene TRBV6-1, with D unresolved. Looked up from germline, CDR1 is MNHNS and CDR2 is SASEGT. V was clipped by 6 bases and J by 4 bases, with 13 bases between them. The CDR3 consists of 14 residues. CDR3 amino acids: CASSTSPRGNTIYF. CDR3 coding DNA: TGTGCCAGCAGCACCTCTCCCCGAGGAAACACCATATATTTT.

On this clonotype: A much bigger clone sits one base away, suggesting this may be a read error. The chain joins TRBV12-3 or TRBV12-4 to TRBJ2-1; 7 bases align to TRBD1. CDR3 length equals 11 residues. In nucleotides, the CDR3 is TGTGCCAGCACACAGGGGAGAGGGCAGTCCTTC. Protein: CASTQGRGQSF.

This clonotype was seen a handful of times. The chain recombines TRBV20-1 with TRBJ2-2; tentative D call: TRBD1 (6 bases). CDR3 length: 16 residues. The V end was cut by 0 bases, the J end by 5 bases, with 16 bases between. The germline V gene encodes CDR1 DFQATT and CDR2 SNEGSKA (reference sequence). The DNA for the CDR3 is TGCAGTGCTAGAGACCCGCGAGGGGGTGGGACCGGGGAGCTGTTTTTT. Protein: CSARDPRGGGTGELFF.

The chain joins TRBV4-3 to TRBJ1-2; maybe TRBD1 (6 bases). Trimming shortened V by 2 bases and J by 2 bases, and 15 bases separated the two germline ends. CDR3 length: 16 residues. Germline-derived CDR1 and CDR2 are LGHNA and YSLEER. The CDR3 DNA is TGCGCCAGCAGCCAAACCACTGGGACACCAAACTATGGCTACACCTTC. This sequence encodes CASSQTTGTPNYGYTF.

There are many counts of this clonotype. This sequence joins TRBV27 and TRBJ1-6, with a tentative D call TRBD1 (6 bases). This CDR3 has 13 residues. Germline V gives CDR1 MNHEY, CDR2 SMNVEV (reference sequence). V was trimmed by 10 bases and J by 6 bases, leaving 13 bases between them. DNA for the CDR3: TGTGCCACCGCAGGACAGTCTAATTCACCCCTCCACTTT. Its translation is CATAGQSNSPLHF.